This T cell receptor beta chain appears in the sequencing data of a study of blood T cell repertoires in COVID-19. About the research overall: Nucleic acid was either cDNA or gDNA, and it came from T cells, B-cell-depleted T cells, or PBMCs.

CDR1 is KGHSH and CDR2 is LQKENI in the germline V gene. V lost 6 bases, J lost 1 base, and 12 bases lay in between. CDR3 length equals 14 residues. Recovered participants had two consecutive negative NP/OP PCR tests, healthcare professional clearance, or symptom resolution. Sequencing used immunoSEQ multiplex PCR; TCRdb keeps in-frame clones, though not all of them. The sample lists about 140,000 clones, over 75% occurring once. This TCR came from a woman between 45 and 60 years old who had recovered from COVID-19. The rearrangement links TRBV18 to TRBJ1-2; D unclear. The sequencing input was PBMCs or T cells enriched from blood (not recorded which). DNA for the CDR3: TGTGCCAGCTCGCCTCTGACTGATAACTATGGCTACACCTTC. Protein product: CASSPLTDNYGYTF.